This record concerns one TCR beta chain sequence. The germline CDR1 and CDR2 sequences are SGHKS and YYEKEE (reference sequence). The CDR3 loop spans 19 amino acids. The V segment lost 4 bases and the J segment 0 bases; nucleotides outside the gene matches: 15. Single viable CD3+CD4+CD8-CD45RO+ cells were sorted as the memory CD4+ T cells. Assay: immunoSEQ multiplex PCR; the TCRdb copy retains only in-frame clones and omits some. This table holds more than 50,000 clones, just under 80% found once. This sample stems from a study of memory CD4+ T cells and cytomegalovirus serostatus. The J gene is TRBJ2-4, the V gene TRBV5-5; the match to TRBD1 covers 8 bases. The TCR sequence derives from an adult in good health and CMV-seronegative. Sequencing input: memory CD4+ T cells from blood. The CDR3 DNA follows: TGTGCCAGCAGCGGAGTGGGACAGGAAAAAAGAATAGCCAAAAACATTCAGTACTTC. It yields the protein CASSGVGQEKRIAKNIQYF.